This TCR beta chain was documented in a study of CD4 and CD8 cells across lung adenocarcinoma regions. CDR1 and CDR2 from the germline V gene are MNHEY and SVGAGI. The CDR3 totals 14 residues. V lost 4 bases, J lost 7 bases, and 15 bases lay in between. This clonotype came up many times. TCRdb re-called the PCR reads with MiXCR, one entry per CDR3 protein. Altogether about 10,000 distinct CDR3 sequences are present, 40% to 55% being singletons, with the ten largest covering around 16%. Material for sequencing was CD4+ T cells from the margin of a lung tumor. This receptor was identified in a female donor with lung adenocarcinoma. The CD4 and CD8 labels of this study may be unreliable. The chain uses TRBV6-5 and TRBJ2-3, with a tentative D call TRBD2 (6 bases). CDR3: CASSSGVGGYTQYF. The CDR3 region has the DNA TGTGCCAGCAGTTCCGGTGTGGGAGGATATACGCAGTATTTT.